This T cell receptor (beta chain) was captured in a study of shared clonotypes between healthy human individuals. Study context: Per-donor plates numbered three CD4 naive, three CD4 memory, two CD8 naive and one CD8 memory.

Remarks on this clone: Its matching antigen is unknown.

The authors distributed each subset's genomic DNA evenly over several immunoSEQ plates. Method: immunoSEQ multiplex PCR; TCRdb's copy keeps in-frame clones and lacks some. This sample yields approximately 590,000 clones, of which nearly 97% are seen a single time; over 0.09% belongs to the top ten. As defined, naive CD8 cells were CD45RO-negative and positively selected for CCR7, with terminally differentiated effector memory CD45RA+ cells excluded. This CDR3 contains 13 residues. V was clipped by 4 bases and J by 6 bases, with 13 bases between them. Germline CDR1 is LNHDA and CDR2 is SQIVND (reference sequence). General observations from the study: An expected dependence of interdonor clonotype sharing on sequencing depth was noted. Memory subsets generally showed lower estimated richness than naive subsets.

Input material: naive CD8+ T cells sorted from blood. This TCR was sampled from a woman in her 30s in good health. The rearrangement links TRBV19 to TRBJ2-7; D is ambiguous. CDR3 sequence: CASSTSVLSEQYF. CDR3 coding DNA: TGTGCCAGTAGTACATCGGTTCTGTCCGAGCAGTACTTC. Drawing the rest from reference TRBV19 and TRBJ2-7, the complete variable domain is DGGITQSPKYLFRKEGQNVTLSCEQNLNHDAMYWYRQDPGQGLRLIYYSQIVNDFQKGDIAEGYSVSREKKESFPLTVTSAQKNPTAFYLCASSTSVLSEQYFGPGTRLTVT.